The 4 T cell receptor beta chains in this list originate from one sample, sequenced in a study of T cells in Graves' hyperthyroidism and ophthalmopathy. The source material, RNA transcripts, was used to amplify TCR beta CDR3 regions. First-round RT-PCR targeting the TCR CDR3 was performed with the HTBI primer set. From the multiplex PCR reads, TCRdb called clonotypes with MiXCR, one entry per CDR3 protein. The repertoire holds approximately 430,000 distinct CDR3 sequences, roughly 15% seen once, with less than 15% in the top ten. The sequenced material came from blood. These receptors were taken from a man between 18 and 29 years old with Graves' ophthalmopathy.

This clonotype has ten or more counts. The chain uses TRBV28 and TRBJ2-1; TRBD1 agrees at 9 bases. After removal of 7 bases from V and 3 bases from J, the junction contained 7 bases not matched to a gene. The CDR3 spans 15 residues. Germline CDR1 and CDR2: MDHEN and SYDVKM. The CDR3 region is CASTPATGGYNEQFF. The CDR3 DNA reads as TGTGCCAGCACTCCCGCGACAGGGGGCTACAATGAGCAGTTCTTC.

Remarks on this clonotype: A much larger clone lies one base from this, so it may be a read error. In DNA, the CDR3 is TGTGCCAGCAGCCAGGGGGCAGATGTATACAAGCAGTACTTC. Translating it yields CASSQGADVYKQYF. The chain recombines TRBV12-3 or TRBV12-4 with TRBJ2-7; TRBD1 matches 8 bases. The CDR3 consists of 14 residues. J lost 8 bases, V lost 6 bases, and 12 bases had no gene match.

The table lists this clonotype with many counts. Mismatch with germline at one junction end may stem from a read error. V is TRBV12-3 or TRBV12-4 and J is TRBJ1-2; 9 positions match TRBD1. The CDR3 loop spans 13 amino acids. CDR3 in amino acids: CASSIYGTGFISF. The CDR3 DNA is TGTGCCAGCAGTATTTACGGGACAGGGTTTATTTCCTTC.

The chain carries TRBV9 and TRBJ2-3; 9 bases match TRBD1. The CDR3 runs 14 residues. Looked up from germline, CDR1 is SGDLS and CDR2 is YYNGEE. V lost 4 bases to trimming and J lost 5 bases; unmatched junction nucleotides: 5. This CDR3 is CASSYDRGGDTQYF. CDR3 DNA sequence: TGTGCCAGCAGCTACGACAGGGGGGGAGATACGCAGTATTTT.